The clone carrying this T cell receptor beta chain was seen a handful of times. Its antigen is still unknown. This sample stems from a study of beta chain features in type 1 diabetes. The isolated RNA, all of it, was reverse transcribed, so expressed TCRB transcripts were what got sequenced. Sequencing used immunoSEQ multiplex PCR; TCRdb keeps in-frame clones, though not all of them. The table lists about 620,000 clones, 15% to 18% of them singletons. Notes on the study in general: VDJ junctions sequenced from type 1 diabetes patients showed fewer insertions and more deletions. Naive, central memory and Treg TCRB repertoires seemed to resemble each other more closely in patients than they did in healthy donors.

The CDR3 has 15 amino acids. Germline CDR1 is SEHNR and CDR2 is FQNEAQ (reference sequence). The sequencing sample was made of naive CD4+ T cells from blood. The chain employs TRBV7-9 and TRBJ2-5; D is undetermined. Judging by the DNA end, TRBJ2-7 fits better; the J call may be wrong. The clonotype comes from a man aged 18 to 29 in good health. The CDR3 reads CASSVTWVSSYEQYF. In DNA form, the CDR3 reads TGTGCCAGCAGCGTTACCTGGGTAAGCTCCTACGAGCAGTACTTC.